This T cell receptor (beta chain) comes out of a study of neoadjuvant nivolumab and ipilimumab in lung cancer. Comments on this clone: The antigen is not known.

Sequenced by immunoSEQ multiplex PCR; TCRdb stores in-frame clones only, minus some. Here the sample spans over 6,000 clones, around four fifths being singletons. The junction had 16 bases not matched to a gene; V was cut back by 4 bases and J by 4 bases. The CDR3 loop spans 18 amino acids. Germline lookup yields CDR1 SGHDN and CDR2 FVKESK. General study findings and limits: Resected tumors had greater TCR richness and clonality than uninvolved lung.

This sample comprised tumor tissue, obtained after neoadjuvant nivolumab, alone or with ipilimumab, at or shortly before surgery. This sequence was found in an adult with non-small cell lung cancer. The chain combines TRBV14 with TRBJ2-1; TRBD2 matches at 7 bases. Here the CDR3 reads CASSPTSIWGGEYNEQFF. In DNA, the CDR3 is TGTGCCAGCAGCCCGACTAGTATCTGGGGGGGGGAGTACAATGAGCAGTTCTTC.